This TCR beta chain was obtained from a study of Graves' ophthalmopathy and Graves' hyperthyroidism. As for the study in general: The authors collected peripheral blood at initial diagnosis, before any treatment.

Pregnancy or lactation, uncontrolled infections and other autoimmune diseases were grounds for excluding patients. The CDR3 is 17 amino acids. V lost 4 bases, J lost 1 base, and 13 bases stayed unmatched. CDR1 is SQVTM, CDR2 ANQGSEA, per germline. TCR beta CDR3 amplification used RNA transcripts. Second-round multiplex PCR came after first-round RT-PCR with HTBI primers. TCRdb re-called the multiplex PCR reads through MiXCR, storing one row per CDR3 protein. In the table there are about 390,000 distinct CDR3 sequences, approximately 15% of which are singletons. At least ten counts were recorded for this clonotype.

Sequenced: peripheral blood. The clonotype was recovered from a woman aged 18-29 years with stable Graves' hyperthyroidism. The chain recombines TRBV29-1 with TRBJ2-7; 10 bases agree with TRBD2. The CDR3: CSVVGLAGEPRSYEQYF. The DNA of the CDR3 is TGCAGCGTTGTCGGGCTAGCGGGGGAACCACGATCCTACGAGCAGTACTTC.